These T cell receptor beta chains were read from a single sample in a study of blood T cell repertoires in COVID-19. Generated by immunoSEQ multiplex PCR, the TCRdb table keeps only in-frame clones and is missing some. The data contain about 250,000 clones, 85% to 90% of them seen just once; the ten biggest clones take up more than 1.5%. The sequenced material came from PBMCs or T cells enriched from blood (not recorded which). The source of these receptors is a man between 35 and 55 years old who had recovered from COVID-19. Each CDR3 is given with its conserved first and last residue. D genes are given only for firm matches. Some rows have no size entry. The others give once, few or many, or a class for an expanded clone.

>TRBJ1-3|TRBV28|NA|NA
TGTGCCAGCAGCGATGGACTGAGCTCTGGAAACACCATATATTTT
CASSDGLSSGNTIYF
>TRBJ1-1|TRBV5-5|NA|NA
TGTGCCAGCAGCTTAGGTTTGGGCATCAAGAACACTGAAGCTTTCTTT
CASSLGLGIKNTEAFF
>TRBJ1-2|TRBV7-9|NA|NA
TGTGCCAGCACTGGGGCTGACGCCGCTAGGACTAACTATGGCTACACCTTC
CASTGADAARTNYGYTF
>TRBJ1-2|TRBV6-1|NA|TRBD1
TGTGCCAGCAGGCCCCAGACAGGGGAAAGTGGCTACACCTTC
CASRPQTGESGYTF
>TRBJ2-7|TRBV7-9|NA|TRBD1
TGTGCCAGCAGCCATCCCCGCCAAACAGGGGATCTTCCCTACGAGCAGTACTTC
CASSHPRQTGDLPYEQYF
>TRBJ2-7|TRBV12-3/TRBV12-4|once|NA
TGTGCCAGCAGTCCAGAATACTACGAGCAGTACTTC
CASSPEYYEQYF
>TRBJ2-1|TRBV6-5|NA|TRBD1
TGTGCCAGCAGTTACGGGGACAGGGTGAGGAATGAGCAGTTCTTC
CASSYGDRVRNEQFF
>TRBJ1-2|TRBV27|NA|NA
TGTGCCAGCAGTTTGGCCCCATCGAGGTATGGCTACACCTTC
CASSLAPSRYGYTF
>TRBJ1-1|TRBV7-9|NA|NA
TGTGCCAGCAGACTCGGGGGACCCAACACTGAAGCTTTCTTT
CASRLGGPNTEAFF
>TRBJ1-4|TRBV4-1|few|NA
TGCGCCAGCAGCCTTGTACAGCTTAATGAAAAACTGTTTTTT
CASSLVQLNEKLFF
>TRBJ1-2|TRBV10-3|NA|TRBD1
TGTGCCATCAGTGAGGGGGGGACAGAGTATGGCTACACCTTC
CAISEGGTEYGYTF
>TRBJ1-2|TRBV19|NA|NA
TGTGCCAGTAGTATATCGGCGGACTATGGCTACACCTTC
CASSISADYGYTF
>TRBJ2-7|TRBV19|many|NA
TGTGCCAGTAGTATGGTCTTCCAGGGGACCTACGAGCAGTACTTC
CASSMVFQGTYEQYF
>TRBJ1-1|TRBV19|NA|NA
TGTGCCAGTAAAAAGAGCGACAGAATGAACACTGAAGCTTTCTTT
CASKKSDRMNTEAFF
>TRBJ2-7|TRBV10-2|NA|NA
TGCGCCAGCAGTGCAGGAGGGACCCCCCAGTGGGAGCAGTACTTC
CASSAGGTPQWEQYF
>TRBJ1-4|TRBV19|few|TRBD1
TGTGCCAGTAGTGTCAATACCGGGACAGCAGGAGAAAAACTGTTTTTT
CASSVNTGTAGEKLFF
>TRBJ2-7|TRBV20-1|NA|NA
TGCAGTGCTAGTTGGCTAGGCCCCTCCGACGAGCAGTACTTC
CSASWLGPSDEQYF
>TRBJ1-1|TRBV30|NA|TRBD1
TGTGCCTGGAGTGTAGGACAGGCGGACACTGAAGCTTTCTTT
CAWSVGQADTEAFF
>TRBJ1-6|TRBV25-1|NA|TRBD1
TGTGCCAGCAGCCCGGGACAGGATAATTCACCCCTCCACTTT
CASSPGQDNSPLHF
>TRBJ2-5|TRBV18|NA|TRBD1
TGTGCCAGCTCACTGACAGGGACCACCCAAGAGACCCAGTACTTC
CASSLTGTTQETQYF
>TRBJ1-2|TRBV18|NA|TRBD1
TGTGCCAGCTCAGACGAAACAGGGGGCAATAACTATGGCTACACCTTC
CASSDETGGNNYGYTF
>TRBJ1-5|TRBV4-2|NA|TRBD1
TGTGCCAGCAGCCAAAGCCAAGATCGACAGGGGCCCCAGCATTTT
CASSQSQDRQGPQHF
>TRBJ1-2|TRBV7-9|NA|NA
TGTGCCAGCAGCTTATTAAACAGCTATGGCTACACCTTC
CASSLLNSYGYTF
>TRBJ2-2|TRBV6-5|NA|NA
TGTGCCAGCGTTGTGACTGGGAACACCGGGGAGCTGTTTTTT
CASVVTGNTGELFF
>TRBJ1-5|TRBV18|NA|NA
TGTGCCAGCTCACTTGCGGAAGGGGGTCATCAGCCCCAGCATTTT
CASSLAEGGHQPQHF
>TRBJ2-1|TRBV3-1/TRBV3-2|NA|TRBD1
TGTGCCAGCAGCCAAGGAACCTCGGGTAGGGGGCTAGGTGAGCAGTTCTTC
CASSQGTSGRGLGEQFF
>TRBJ2-5|TRBV18|NA|TRBD1
TGTGCCAGCTCACTTCCGGCGACAGGGGACAGGGAGACCCAGTACTTC
CASSLPATGDRETQYF
>TRBJ1-6|TRBV7-2|few|TRBD1
TGTGCCAGCAGCCCCCGGACAGGCTATAATTCACCCCTCCACTTT
CASSPRTGYNSPLHF
>TRBJ2-7|TRBV19|NA|NA
TGTGCCAGTAGTAAAAGGATTGAGGACAGCCCGTACGAGCAGTACTTC
CASSKRIEDSPYEQYF
>TRBJ2-7|TRBV15|NA|TRBD1
TGTGCCACCAGCGTTGACAGGGGTTGGCACGAGCAGTACTTC
CATSVDRGWHEQYF
>TRBJ2-1|TRBV11-2|NA|NA
TGTGCCAGCAGTTTTCACTTGGACTCCTTTGGGGATGAGCAGTTCTTC
CASSFHLDSFGDEQFF
>TRBJ1-2|TRBV4-1|NA|TRBD1
TGCGCCAGCAGCCAAGAGGGGACAGGGTTGTTAGGAGGCTACACCTTC
CASSQEGTGLLGGYTF
>TRBJ2-1|TRBV18|NA|NA
TGTGCCAGCTCCGGGGTAAGCTTCAATGAGCAGTTCTTC
CASSGVSFNEQFF
>TRBJ2-7|TRBV9|NA|NA
TGTGCCAGCAGCCCCTTTAAGGGGTTCTACGAGCAGTACTTC
CASSPFKGFYEQYF
>TRBJ1-3|TRBV18|once|TRBD1
TGTGCCAGCTCACCACCAAACATCAGGACAGGGCTCGGAAACACCATATATTTT
CASSPPNIRTGLGNTIYF
>TRBJ2-5|TRBV7-9|NA|TRBD2
TGTGCCAGCAGCTTCCTCGGAGTAGCGGGGGTCCAAGAGACCCAGTACTTC
CASSFLGVAGVQETQYF
>TRBJ1-2|TRBV5-4|few|TRBD1
TGTGCCAGCAGCTCTCCGACAGGGCTCTATGGCTACACCTTC
CASSSPTGLYGYTF
>TRBJ1-2|TRBV27|NA|NA
TGTGCCAGCAGTTTAAGGGAGGGGACCCACTATGGCTACACCTTC
CASSLREGTHYGYTF
>TRBJ1-3|TRBV28|NA|NA
TGTGCCACCAGTCGTTGGACCGGGGGCGGGGGGGCCTCTGGAAACACCATATATTTT
CATSRWTGGGGASGNTIYF
>TRBJ1-5|TRBV19|NA|NA
TGTGCCAGTAGTATGCGGGGTCTTAGCAATCAGCCCCAGCATTTT
CASSMRGLSNQPQHF
>TRBJ2-7|TRBV10-3|NA|TRBD2
TGTGCCATCAGCGAAGGGACTAGCGGGAGGTTGGGTGCGACCTACGAGCAGTACTTC
CAISEGTSGRLGATYEQYF
>TRBJ1-5|TRBV5-6|few|NA
TGTGCCAGCAGCTTTCGGGGGGGAGCCAATCAGCCCCAGCATTTT
CASSFRGGANQPQHF
>TRBJ2-2|TRBV21-1|NA|NA
TGTGCCAGCCGACCGGTGGGGGGTCTTAACACCGGGGAGCTGTTTTTT
CASRPVGGLNTGELFF
>TRBJ1-5|TRBV27|NA|NA
TGTGCCAGCAGTTTGCTAGGGGGAAGAAGCAATCAGCCCCAGCATTTT
CASSLLGGRSNQPQHF
>TRBJ1-5|TRBV28|NA|TRBD1
TGTGCCAGCAGTGTGGCCGGGACAGGGATACTTTTGGGCAATCAGCCCCAGCATTTT
CASSVAGTGILLGNQPQHF